Reported below is one T cell receptor beta chain. Clones were sequenced by immunoSEQ multiplex PCR, and TCRdb holds only the in-frame ones, with some missing. The profile shows some 23,000 clones, approximately 90% of them singletons. The data belong to a study of blood T cell repertoires in COVID-19. Study summary: COVID-19 samples from acute and convalescent phases originated in the United States, Italy and Spain. PBMCs, B-cell-depleted T cells, or T cells provided the cDNA or gDNA that made up the material.

Germline V CDR1 and CDR2: LNHDA, SQIVND (reference sequence). The germline V and J ends were trimmed by 2 bases and 5 bases, with 10 bases remaining between them. This CDR3 comprises 14 residues. The chain uses TRBV19 and TRBJ1-5; D is ambiguous. This TCR came from a human donor in a cohort sampled during active COVID-19. Source material: peripheral blood. The CDR3 loop reads CASSIISPDQPQHF. The CDR3 DNA is TGTGCCAGTAGTATAATATCCCCTGATCAGCCCCAGCATTTT.